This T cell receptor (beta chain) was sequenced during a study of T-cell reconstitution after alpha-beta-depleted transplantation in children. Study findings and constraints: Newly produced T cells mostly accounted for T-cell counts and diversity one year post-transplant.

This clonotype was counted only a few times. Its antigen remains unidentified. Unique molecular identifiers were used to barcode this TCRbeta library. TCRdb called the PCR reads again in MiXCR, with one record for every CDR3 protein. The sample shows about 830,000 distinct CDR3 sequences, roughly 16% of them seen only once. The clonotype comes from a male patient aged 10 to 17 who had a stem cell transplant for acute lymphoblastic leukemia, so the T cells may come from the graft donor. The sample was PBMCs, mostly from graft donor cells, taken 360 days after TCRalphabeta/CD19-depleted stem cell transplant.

The CDR3 region has the DNA TGCGCCAGCAGCTTAGCTGTTATACAAACCGATGAGCAGTTCTTC. Amino acid sequence: CASSLAVIQTDEQFF. This chain links TRBV5-1 with TRBJ2-1; D uncertain. The germline V gene encodes CDR1 SGHRS and CDR2 YFSETQ. Trimming left V 2 bases short and J 8 bases short, with 17 bases between. There are 15 residues in the CDR3.